This T cell receptor (beta chain) was sequenced in a study of CD8+ T cells in alopecia areata. Study summary: It was oral tofacitinib, at 5 to 10 mg twice daily, that treated patients received.

With 7 bases removed from V and 3 bases from J, the gap between germline ends came to 15 bases. Germline CDR1 reads SQVTM; CDR2 reads ANQGSEA. There are 14 residues in the CDR3. RNA extraction and reverse transcription yielded cDNA as sequencing template. Sequencing used immunoSEQ multiplex PCR; TCRdb keeps in-frame clones, though not all of them. The sample yields about 150,000 clones, about 90% seen once. Comments on this clone: The antigen is undetermined.

Broader study findings: Scalp samples also yield sequences of resident alphabeta T cells from normal skin.

The V and J genes are TRBV29-1 and TRBJ2-2; D is perhaps TRBD2 (5 bases). The specimen comprised CD8+ T cells sorted from blood, sampled at week 0. The sequence was obtained from a human donor with alopecia areata. The CDR3 protein is CSGLLESDTGELFF. In DNA form, the CDR3 reads TGCAGCGGATTACTAGAGTCGGACACCGGGGAGCTGTTTTTT.